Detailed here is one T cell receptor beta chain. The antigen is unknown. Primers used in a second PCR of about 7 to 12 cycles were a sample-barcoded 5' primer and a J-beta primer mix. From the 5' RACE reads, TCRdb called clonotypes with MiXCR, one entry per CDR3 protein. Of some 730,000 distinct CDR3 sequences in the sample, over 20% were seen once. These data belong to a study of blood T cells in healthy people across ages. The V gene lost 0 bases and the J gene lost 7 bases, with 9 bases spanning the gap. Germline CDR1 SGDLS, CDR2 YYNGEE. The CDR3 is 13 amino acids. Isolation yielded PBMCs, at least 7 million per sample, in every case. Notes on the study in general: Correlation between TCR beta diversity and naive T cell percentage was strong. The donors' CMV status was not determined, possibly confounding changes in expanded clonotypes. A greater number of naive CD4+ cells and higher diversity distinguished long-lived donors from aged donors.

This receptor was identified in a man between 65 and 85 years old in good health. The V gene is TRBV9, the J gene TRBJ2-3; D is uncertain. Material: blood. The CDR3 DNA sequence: TGTGCCAGCAGCGTAGACGAGCATAATACGCAGTATTTT. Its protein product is CASSVDEHNTQYF. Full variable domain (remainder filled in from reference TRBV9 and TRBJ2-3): DSGVTQTPKHLITATGQRVTLRCSPRSGDLSVYWYQQSLDQGLQFLIQYYNGEERAKGNILERFSAQQFPDLHSELNLSSLELGDSALYFCASSVDEHNTQYFGPGTRLTVL.